This is a list of T cell receptor beta chains from one sample in a study of beta chain features in type 1 diabetes. Profiling relied on immunoSEQ multiplex PCR, and the TCRdb table lists in-frame clones only, not all of them. Here the sample spans 250,000 to 300,000 clones, 24% being singletons. Sequences were obtained from naive CD4+ T cells from blood. Source of these receptors: a woman younger than 45 with type 1 diabetes. CDR3s include the opening cysteine and the closing phenylalanine or tryptophan.

TRBV18 CASSQPSGSTDTQYF
TRBV19 CASRRTGDSEQFF
TRBV13 CASSPLGGGVETQYF
TRBV2 CASGSYREETQYF
TRBV7-9 CASSSGTGSYEQYF
TRBV28 CASSLMGAETQYF
TRBV18 CASSPFGSGSTEAFF
TRBV18 CASSGTLNTEAFF
TRBV30 CAWRTRRSSNYGYTF
TRBV11-1 CASSSGLAGDGTGELFF
TRBV2 CASSEKAGEETQYF
TRBV7-9 CASSLTGGSSSYNEQFF
TRBV9 CASSVESAGANVLTF
TRBV4-1 CASSQWVAGGLTGELFF
TRBV5-1 CASSPSQGYEQYF
TRBV29-1 CSVETSFTDTQYF
TRBV7-3 CASSIGTHNTGELFF
TRBV29-1 CSVFGDRDNIQYF
TRBV29-1 CSVDAGGDTGELFF
TRBV6-1 CASSAAGVGEQFF
TRBV29-1 CSPVRVAYYNEQFF
TRBV4-1 CASSQVPGARPYEQYF
TRBV29-1 CSVTGGANYDTGELFF
TRBV11-2 CASSLGTGTDTQYF
TRBV9 CASSVAGQGQPQHF
TRBV10-3 CAISEPDEGREPHGYTF
TRBV6-1 CASSERARGEAFF
TRBV19 CASSEASGALNYEQYF
TRBV5-4 CASSPAWPWGYTF
TRBV2 CASRAGGRAFF
TRBV29-1 CSVEDLGLVGYEQYF
TRBV5-6 CASSLVLAYEQYF
TRBV7-3 CASSLGLANNEQFF
TRBV18 CASSPQRENTGELFF
TRBV25-1 CASSELGGGAEAFF
TRBV5-4 CASSTPGLAKNIQYF
TRBV29-1 CSVPSVRTGELFF
TRBV18 CASSPEYQETQYF
TRBV28 CASSLILAGGPNTQYF
TRBV4-1 CASSQGGGTGPQPQHF
TRBV5-4 CASSLQGGHYGYTF
TRBV5-1 CASSLMQGGSYNEQFF
TRBV7-6 CASSQTGTRETQYF
TRBV9 CASHRGGYPNEQYF
TRBV4-2 CASSQDVGLAGLLGQYF
TRBV19 CASSIARRQPQHF
TRBV9 CASSQVRETQYF
TRBV7-9 CASSLGLFNEQFF
TRBV7-2 CASSLLGVGYNQPQHF
TRBV15 CATSRPRGTDTQYF
TRBV25-1 CASSEDRGVCRDQYF
TRBV25-1 CASSAWDSLSNQPQHF
TRBV6-6 CASRTGEGGAYEQYF